This entry lists 7 T cell receptor beta chains sequenced from one sample in a study of blood T cell repertoires in COVID-19. Method: immunoSEQ multiplex PCR; TCRdb's copy keeps in-frame clones and lacks some. In the table there are some 37,000 clones, 85% to 90% of which are singletons. Sequences were obtained from peripheral blood. The origin of the receptors is a man aged 50 to 60 in a cohort sampled during active COVID-19.

V is TRBV18 and J is TRBJ2-5, with 11 bases lining up with TRBD2. In germline, CDR1 is KGHSH, CDR2 LQKENI. V lost 2 bases to trimming and J lost 5 bases; unmatched junction nucleotides: 10. The CDR3 is made up of 17 amino acids. DNA for the CDR3: TGTGCCAGCTCACCAACTAGCGGGAGTTCGGGCGGGGAGACCCAGTACTTC. It specifies CASSPTSGSSGGETQYF.

J is TRBJ2-7 and V is TRBV15; no reliable D call. The CDR3 is 13 residues long. Germline V CDR1 and CDR2: LNHNV, YYDKDF (reference sequence). V was shortened by 0 bases and J by 1 base, with 4 bases between the two germline ends. The DNA for the CDR3 is TGTGCCACCAGCAGAGATCCTTCCTACGAGCAGTACGTC. Its translation is CATSRDPSYEQYV.

This sequence joins TRBV13 and TRBJ2-5; 15 positions match TRBD2. The CDR3 runs 18 residues. Unmatched junction bases numbered 6, after V lost 0 bases and J lost 4 bases. Germline CDR1 and CDR2: PRHDT and FYEKMQ (reference sequence). DNA for the CDR3: TGTGCCAGCAGCTTAGGTCGGACTAGCGGGGGGGCCGGAGAGACCCAGTACTTC. Translating it yields CASSLGRTSGGAGETQYF. The full variable domain, in which reference TRBV13 and TRBJ2-5 provide the parts outside the CDR3, is AAGVIQSPRHLIKEKRETATLKCYPIPRHDTVYWYQQGPGQDPQFLISFYEKMQSDKGSIPDRFSAQQFSDYHSELNMSSLELGDSALYFCASSLGRTSGGAGETQYFGPGTRLLVL.

The chain is built from TRBV7-6 and TRBJ1-1; no reliable D call. CDR1 and CDR2 from the germline V gene are SGHVS and FNYEAQ. The V and J ends lost 5 bases and 4 bases respectively, with 20 bases between them. CDR3 size: 16 residues. The CDR3 sequence: CASSPQRSRTSTEAFF. As DNA, the CDR3 is TGTGCCAGCAGCCCTCAACGAAGCCGAACGAGCACTGAAGCTTTCTTT. Complete variable domain (other parts from reference TRBV7-6 and TRBJ1-1): GAGVSQSPRYKVTKRGQDVALRCDPISGHVSLYWYRQALGQGPEFLTYFNYEAQQDKSGLPNDRFSAERPEGSISTLTIQRTEQRDSAMYRCASSPQRSRTSTEAFFGQGTRLTVV.

This clone was observed once. The chain couples TRBV10-3 to TRBJ2-3; D call uncertain. The ends were cut back, 3 bases at V and 0 bases at J, with 13 bases in the middle. There are 16 residues in the CDR3. Per the germline V gene, CDR1 is ENHRY and CDR2 is SYGVKD. CDR3 protein: CAISEGETLSTDTQYF. CDR3 DNA sequence: TGTGCCATCAGTGAAGGCGAGACTCTCAGCACAGATACGCAGTATTTT.

V is TRBV30 and J is TRBJ2-3; 7 bases agree with TRBD1. The length of the CDR3 is 15 residues. Germline CDR1 reads GTSNPN; CDR2 reads SVGIG (reference sequence). J lost 2 bases, V lost 2 bases, and 7 bases had no gene match. This CDR3 reads CAWSITGAATDTQYF. In nucleotides, the CDR3 is TGTGCCTGGAGTATTACAGGGGCTGCCACAGATACGCAGTATTTT.

This chain links TRBV15 with TRBJ2-1; 8 bases agree with TRBD2. The V gene end was trimmed by 0 bases and the J gene end by 4 bases; junction bases not matched to a gene: 5. Germline V gene sequence: CDR1 LNHNV, CDR2 YYDKDF (reference sequence). CDR3 length equals 16 residues. DNA of the CDR3: TGTGCCACCAGCAGAGATCTGGCGGGAGGATACAATGAGCAGTTCTTC. This encodes CATSRDLAGGYNEQFF.